These T cell receptor beta chains were read from a single sample in a study of blood T cells in healthy people across ages. TCRdb fed the 5' RACE reads into MiXCR, producing one record per CDR3 protein. The table has over a million distinct CDR3 sequences, 42% seen once. The sample comprised blood. The source is a woman aged 18-30 years in good health. The CDR3 runs from the conserved cysteine through the conserved F or W.

TRBJ2-1	TRBV10-2	CASRMRDDPLNEQFF
TRBJ2-1	TRBV28	CAGGGIAYNEQFF
TRBJ1-2	TRBV25-1	CASRTGGDGYTF
TRBJ2-3	TRBV7-9	CASSPESRTDTQYF
TRBJ2-3	TRBV20-1	CSALYTDTQYF
TRBJ1-1	TRBV6-5	CASKGGASTEAFF
TRBJ2-7	TRBV7-2	CASSLPAGQLYEQYF
TRBJ1-5	TRBV7-2	CASNTGTGGAQPQHF
TRBJ1-5	TRBV20-1	CSARLVGGAGNQPQHF
TRBJ2-5	TRBV18	CASSPSGLAGGETQYF
TRBJ2-1	TRBV7-2	CASSLMGISGRAGEQFF
TRBJ1-2	TRBV12-3/TRBV12-4	CASSATENGYTF
TRBJ2-5	TRBV4-1	CASSQSSSGLAQNEQYF
TRBJ1-1	TRBV7-3	CASSLIPGARTEAFF
TRBJ1-6	TRBV10-3	CAIRAGTGGAYNSPLHF
TRBJ2-1	TRBV2	CATSGRAVEQFF
TRBJ2-3	TRBV6-1	CASSESSGGADTQYF
TRBJ1-1	TRBV29-1	CSVVDFSWGREAGTEAFF
TRBJ2-7	TRBV3-1	CASGTPVRGLSYNEQYF
TRBJ1-1	TRBV28	CASSLFHEAFF
TRBJ2-5	TRBV27	CASSPDYRNNEQYF
TRBJ1-1	TRBV5-1	CASNEGFDGTEAFF
TRBJ1-1	TRBV5-5	CASSYRDSTEAFF
TRBJ2-3	TRBV20-1	CSARAGQGRADTQYF
TRBJ2-3	TRBV29-1	CGVRAGEDTQYF
TRBJ1-1	TRBV6-5	CASSVTSVNTEAFF
TRBJ2-7	TRBV28	CASSPGGAINEQYF
TRBJ2-3	TRBV9	CASTKSGTSVYTQYF
TRBJ1-2	TRBV30	CAWSAHRGDYYGYTF
TRBJ2-3	TRBV20-1	CSAQGTSGSTDTQYF
TRBJ1-2	TRBV25-1	CASGDRGYGYTF
TRBJ2-1	TRBV6-2/TRBV6-3	CASSYGSGGAPYNEQFF
TRBJ2-7	TRBV2	CASKLAGALGSYEQYF
TRBJ2-7	TRBV18	CASSPPLAGTYEQYF
TRBJ1-2	TRBV14	CASSQGGRGGYTF
NA	TRBV7-9	CASRRLAGGYNEQYF
TRBJ2-7	TRBV12-3/TRBV12-4	CASSLRQSGIYEQYF
TRBJ2-5	TRBV7-2	CASSLGFGQVETQYF
TRBJ2-7	TRBV9	CASSASRGEIYEQYF
TRBJ2-3	TRBV7-6	CASSLAPGGDADTQYF
TRBJ1-1	TRBV4-1	CATRAGNTEAFF
NA	TRBV5-1	CASSLGGYNEQYF
NA	TRBV10-2	CASSESFRGREQYF
TRBJ2-7	TRBV6-1	CASRTYSGGHDYEQYF
TRBJ2-3	TRBV5-1	CASSLGPSGGTKDTQYF